The 14 T cell receptor beta chains given below trace back to one sample, sequenced in a study of shared clonotypes between healthy human individuals. Method: immunoSEQ multiplex PCR; TCRdb's copy keeps in-frame clones and lacks some. The profile covers 1,400,000 or so clones, with less than 99% appearing a single time and around 0.38% taken by the ten largest. The sequenced sample was naive CD4+ T cells sorted from blood. Noted subset: CD45RA+ positively selected. Receptor source: a man between 25 and 39 years old in good health.

The chain has TRBV28 and TRBJ1-5; possible D gene TRBD1, 5 bases. The germline V gene has CDR1 MDHEN and CDR2 SYDVKM. The CDR3 has 14 amino acids. The V end was cut by 6 bases, the J end by 4 bases, with 13 bases between. The DNA for the CDR3 is TGTGCCAGCAGCCGCAGGGAAGTGAATCAGCCCCAGCATTTT. This translates into CASSRREVNQPQHF.

Points on this clone: Other DNA sequences in the sample encode the same CDR3. This sequence joins TRBV9 and TRBJ2-2; no clear D gene. V was shortened by 2 bases and J by 4 bases, with 6 bases between the two germline ends. This CDR3 contains 13 residues. Germline lookup yields CDR1 SGDLS and CDR2 YYNGEE. The CDR3 protein is CASSVVGTGELFF. The CDR3 DNA follows: TGTGCCAGCAGCGTGGTTGGCACCGGGGAGCTGTTTTTT.

This clone was counted once. This chain joins TRBV10-2 and TRBJ2-1; D call uncertain. CDR3 length: 15 residues. Germline CDR1 is WSHSY and CDR2 is SAAADI. The V gene lost 0 bases and the J gene lost 4 bases, with 10 bases spanning the gap. CDR3 sequence reads: CASSESGGAYNEQFF. CDR3 in DNA: TGCGCCAGCAGTGAGTCAGGCGGAGCATACAATGAGCAGTTCTTC.

This chain joins TRBV5-1 and TRBJ2-3, with D hard to call. CDR1 and CDR2 (germline): SGHRS, YFSETQ. V was clipped by 3 bases and J by 2 bases, with 13 bases between them. The CDR3 covers 15 residues. The CDR3 nucleotides are TGCGCCAGCAGCTCGAGAATTCGATCCACAGATACGCAGTATTTT. Its translation: CASSSRIRSTDTQYF.

The V gene is TRBV2, the J gene TRBJ2-5; TRBD2 might be the D (6 bases). Trimming cost V 4 bases and J 5 bases, with 26 bases left between them. Germline assignment: CDR1 SNHLY and CDR2 FYNNEI. This CDR3 is 18 amino acids long. CDR3: CASSGHEITSTYAETQYF. CDR3 sequence (DNA): TGTGCCAGCAGTGGGCACGAAATCACTAGCACCTACGCGGAGACCCAGTACTTC.

This rearrangement joins TRBV7-9 to TRBJ2-7; no definite D call. With 1 base removed from V and 0 bases from J, the gap between germline ends came to 10 bases. Looked up from germline, CDR1 is SEHNR and CDR2 is FQNEAQ (reference sequence). The length of the CDR3 is 15 residues. The CDR3 here is CASSLVPESSYEQYF. For the CDR3, the DNA is TGTGCCAGCAGCTTAGTCCCTGAGAGCTCCTACGAGCAGTACTTC. The full variable domain, completed using reference TRBV7-9 and TRBJ2-7, is DTGVSQNPRHKITKRGQNVTFRCDPISEHNRLYWYRQTLGQGPEFLTYFQNEAQLEKSRLLSDRFSAERPKGSFSTLEIQRTEQGDSAMYLCASSLVPESSYEQYFGPGTRLTVT.

The V gene is TRBV5-1, the J gene TRBJ2-2; D gene uncertain. CDR3 size: 16 residues. In germline, CDR1 is SGHRS, CDR2 YFSETQ. Trimming left V 0 bases short and J 2 bases short, with 11 bases between. Here the CDR3 DNA reads TGCGCCAGCAGCTTGGAGTCCAGGTCTAACACCGGGGAGCTGTTTTTT. Its protein product is CASSLESRSNTGELFF. Based on the CDR3 plus reference TRBV5-1 and TRBJ2-2, the full variable domain is KAGVTQTPRYLIKTRGQQVTLSCSPISGHRSVSWYQQTPGQGLQFLFEYFSETQRNKGNFPGRFSGRQFSNSRSEMNVSTLELGDSALYLCASSLESRSNTGELFFGEGSRLTVL.

V and J are TRBV28 and TRBJ2-7, with 7 bases that match TRBD1. CDR1 is MDHEN, CDR2 SYDVKM, per germline. The V and J ends lost 10 bases and 3 bases, in that order; junction bases with no gene match: 15. This CDR3 is 15 amino acids long. CDR3 region: CATNLPGQPLYEQYF. In nucleotides, the CDR3 is TGTGCCACAAACCTCCCGGGACAGCCCCTCTACGAGCAGTACTTC.

Regarding this clone: The same CDR3 can be traced to other DNA sequences in this sample. The V and J genes are TRBV5-1 and TRBJ2-5; no clear D. Germline values: CDR1 SGHRS, CDR2 YFSETQ. The CDR3 covers 12 residues. V lost 1 base and J 3 bases, leaving 4 bases between the germline ends. The CDR3 reads CASSLSKETQYF. CDR3 DNA: TGCGCCAGCAGCTTGAGTAAAGAGACCCAGTACTTC. The entire variable domain, with the rest obtained from reference TRBV5-1 and TRBJ2-5, is as follows: KAGVTQTPRYLIKTRGQQVTLSCSPISGHRSVSWYQQTPGQGLQFLFEYFSETQRNKGNFPGRFSGRQFSNSRSEMNVSTLELGDSALYLCASSLSKETQYFGPGTRLLVL.

V usage is TRBV27 and J usage is TRBJ2-5, with D perhaps being TRBD1 or TRBD2 (5 bases each). Trimming pared 4 bases from V and 3 bases from J, leaving 9 bases between. Germline lookup yields CDR1 MNHEY and CDR2 SMNVEV (reference sequence). The CDR3 is 13 amino acids. The CDR3 bases are TGTGCCAGCAGTTCTCGGGACGAAGAGACCCAGTACTTC. It specifies CASSSRDEETQYF.

The rearrangement uses TRBV25-1 and TRBJ2-2; D unclear. This CDR3 has 14 residues. CDR1 and CDR2 from the germline V gene are MGHDK and SYGVNS. The V and J ends lost 2 bases and 4 bases respectively, with 8 bases between them. This CDR3 is CASSERFTTGELFF. The CDR3 DNA reads TGTGCCAGCAGTGAACGGTTCACCACCGGGGAGCTGTTTTTT.

This chain uses TRBV5-6 with TRBJ2-2; 7 bases agree with TRBD2. The V and J ends lost 0 bases and 7 bases, in that order; junction bases with no gene match: 9. Germline CDR1 SGHDT, CDR2 YYEEEE. This CDR3 has 16 residues. In DNA, the CDR3 is TGTGCCAGCAGCTTGGCTCCAGCGGGAAGGGTCGGGGAGCTGTTTTTT. It specifies CASSLAPAGRVGELFF.

Regarding this clone: The junction departs from germline at one end; a sequencing error may be responsible. This chain uses TRBV14 with TRBJ1-4, with D perhaps matching TRBD1 (6 bases). The CDR3 runs to 14 residues. The germline V gene encodes CDR1 SGHDN and CDR2 FVKESK. Here the CDR3 DNA reads TGTGCCAGCAGCCAAGCAGGGACAAATGGAAAACTGTTTTTT. Translated, it gives CASSQAGTNGKLFF. Using reference TRBV14 and TRBJ1-4 for the parts outside the CDR3, the full variable domain is EAGVTQFPSHSVIEKGQTVTLRCDPISGHDNLYWYRRVMGKEIKFLLHFVKESKQDESGMPNNRFLAERTGGTYSTLKVQPAELEDSGVYFCASSQAGTNGKLFFGSGTQLSVL.

This CDR3 reads CASSLMAFGSYEQYF. CDR3 bases: TGCGCCAGCAGCTTGATGGCTTTTGGGTCCTACGAGCAGTACTTC. The V call is TRBV5-1, the J call TRBJ2-7; D is undetermined. V was cut by 1 base and J by 1 base, with 12 bases left in between. The CDR3 has 15 amino acids. Germline V lookup: CDR1 SGHRS, CDR2 YFSETQ.